What follows are 24 T cell receptor beta chains derived from one specimen sequenced in a study of OX40 agonist ivuxolimab in advanced cancers. To prepare the library, the immunoSEQ multiplex PCR assay was applied. Not all clones reach the TCRdb copy of this immuneACCESS table, which keeps in-frame sequences only. Checked studies attribute under half of the gap to unresolved V genes and leave the rest unexplained. The sample yields 75,000 to 100,000 clones; approximately 80% were counted once. The top ten constitute about 2.7% of the sample. This specimen was CD4+ or CD8+ T cells sorted from blood, taken in a trial of the OX40 agonist ivuxolimab. These receptors all come from an adult with an advanced solid tumor such as melanoma, head and neck, liver or kidney cancer.

This clone came up a few times. This chain connects TRBV2 to TRBJ1-5; maybe TRBD1 (5 bases). The V gene lost 6 bases and the J gene lost 2 bases, with 8 bases spanning the gap. The CDR3 has 13 residues. The germline CDR1 and CDR2 sequences are SNHLY and FYNNEI. The CDR3 DNA reads as TGTGCCAGCAGGCAGGGTGGCAATCAGCCCCAGCATTTT. Its protein is CASRQGGNQPQHF. Filled out from reference TRBV2 and TRBJ1-5, the complete variable domain reads EPEVTQTPSHQVTQMGQEVILRCVPISNHLYFYWYRQILGQKVEFLVSFYNNEISEKSEIFDDQFSVERPDGSNFTLKIRSTKLEDSAMYFCASRQGGNQPQHFGDGTRLSIL.

The CDR3 nucleotides are TGTGCCAGCAGCCCCTTAGCGGACTCCTACAATGAGCAGTTCTTC. Its translation: CASSPLADSYNEQFF. The gene calls are TRBV7-2 and TRBJ2-1; TRBD2 might be the D (6 bases). CDR3 length: 15 amino acids. The V and J ends lost 5 bases and 0 bases respectively, with 11 bases between them. CDR1 and CDR2 from the germline V gene are SGHTA and FQGNSA. Using reference TRBV7-2 and TRBJ2-1 for the parts outside the CDR3, the full variable domain is GAGVSQSPSNKVTEKGKDVELRCDPISGHTALYWYRQSLGQGLEFLIYFQGNSAPDKSGLPSDRFSAERTGGSVSTLTIQRTQQEDSAVYLCASSPLADSYNEQFFGPGTRLTVL.

The chain is built from TRBV5-1 and TRBJ2-3; no clear D gene. V lost 4 bases to trimming and J lost 6 bases, with 12 bases between them. CDR1 is SGHRS and CDR2 is YFSETQ in the germline V gene. The CDR3 sequence is 13 residues long. CDR3 sequence: CASSPSSRDTQYF. The CDR3 DNA sequence: TGCGCCAGCAGCCCCTCGTCCCGGGATACGCAGTATTTT.

The gene calls are TRBV5-1 and TRBJ2-7; unclear D gene. Germline V gene data show CDR1 as SGHRS and CDR2 as YFSETQ. Trimming took 0 bases from V and 1 from J, leaving 8 bases between them. CDR3 length: 14 residues. CDR3 residues: CASSLGRESYEQYF. DNA of the CDR3: TGCGCCAGCAGCTTGGGCAGAGAATCCTACGAGCAGTACTTC.

The chain employs TRBV19 and TRBJ2-5, with D hard to call. CDR1 is LNHDA, CDR2 SQIVND, per germline (reference sequence). V was clipped by 6 bases and J by 5 bases, with 13 bases between them. CDR3 length: 13 residues. The CDR3 DNA is TGTGCCAGTAGCCCCCGGGTTTTGGAGACCCAGTACTTC. Protein: CASSPRVLETQYF.

This clone was detected only a few times. This chain joins TRBV6-5 and TRBJ1-2; D remains ambiguous. Germline V gives CDR1 MNHEY, CDR2 SVGAGI. The CDR3 runs to 15 residues. V lost 0 bases and J 6 bases, leaving 14 bases between the germline ends. The CDR3: CASSYSWSSGDGYTF. The CDR3 DNA is TGTGCCAGCAGTTACTCGTGGTCCTCAGGCGATGGCTACACCTTC.

This clone appeared a single time. This chain connects TRBV10-3 to TRBJ1-1; TRBD1 might be the D (5 bases). V lost 2 bases and J lost 10, with 14 bases in between. CDR3 length equals 13 residues. Germline CDR1 is ENHRY and CDR2 is SYGVKD. The CDR3 region is CAISEPQGPGAFF. The CDR3 nucleotides are TGTGCCATCAGTGAGCCGCAGGGCCCAGGAGCTTTCTTT.

This clone was recorded a few times. This rearrangement joins TRBV28 to TRBJ1-6, with unresolved D. Trimming pared 2 bases from V and 7 bases from J, leaving 3 bases between. Germline CDR1 MDHEN, CDR2 SYDVKM. The CDR3 spans 12 residues. In nucleotides, the CDR3 is TGTGCCAGCAGTTTAAAGAATTCACCCCTCCACTTT. It codes for CASSLKNSPLHF.

The chain has TRBV19 and TRBJ1-1; D is unresolved. CDR1 and CDR2 from the germline V gene are LNHDA and SQIVND (reference sequence). The CDR3 runs 15 residues. Trimming shortened V by 3 bases and J by 0 bases, and 11 bases separated the two germline ends. CDR3 nucleotides: TGTGCCAGTAGTATGTCAGCAACCATGAACACTGAAGCTTTCTTT. Translating it yields CASSMSATMNTEAFF.

This clone came up once. The chain couples TRBV5-1 to TRBJ2-5; 10 bases match TRBD2. The CDR3 sequence is 22 residues long. Germline CDR1 reads SGHRS; CDR2 reads YFSETQ. After removal of 1 base from V and 2 bases from J, the junction contained 23 bases not matched to a gene. CDR3 sequence: CASSLPGAPQGHQLAGQETQYF. The CDR3 DNA is TGCGCCAGCAGCTTGCCGGGGGCACCACAAGGACACCAACTAGCGGGGCAAGAGACCCAGTACTTC.

This chain uses TRBV6-1 with TRBJ2-7, with TRBD1 identical over 9 bases. The junction had 8 bases not matched to a gene; V was cut back by 7 bases and J by 1 base. Germline lookup yields CDR1 MNHNS and CDR2 SASEGT. CDR3 length: 15 amino acids. CDR3: CASNIQGAMSYEQYF. In DNA form, the CDR3 reads TGTGCCAGCAACATACAGGGGGCGATGTCCTACGAGCAGTACTTC.

The rearrangement uses TRBV5-1 and TRBJ2-3; a weak D match, TRBD2 (5 bases). CDR3 length: 14 residues. The germline gives CDR1 SGHRS, CDR2 YFSETQ. The V and J ends lost 1 base and 4 bases respectively, with 10 bases between them. The CDR3 DNA follows: TGCGCCAGCAGCTTGACCACCGGGGCAGATACGCAGTATTTT. Its protein is CASSLTTGADTQYF.

The chain employs TRBV2 and TRBJ2-1; D ambiguous. The CDR3 totals 14 residues. V was clipped by 6 bases and J by 6 bases, with 15 bases between them. From germline, CDR1 is SNHLY and CDR2 FYNNEI. CDR3 protein: CASRREQPLNEQFF. CDR3 nucleotides: TGTGCCAGCAGACGAGAACAACCCCTCAATGAGCAGTTCTTC.

This clone was counted between two and nine times. V usage is TRBV9 and J usage is TRBJ1-2; the match to TRBD1 covers 7 bases. Trimming removed 3 bases from V and 7 bases from J; junction bases left unmatched: 6. Germline loops: CDR1 SGDLS, CDR2 YYNGEE. The CDR3 length is 13 residues. CDR3 coding DNA: TGTGCCAGCAGCGCCGGGACAGAACGTGGCTACACCTTC. Residues: CASSAGTERGYTF. The variable domain in full, with the rest retrieved from reference TRBV9 and TRBJ1-2, is DSGVTQTPKHLITATGQRVTLRCSPRSGDLSVYWYQQSLDQGLQFLIQYYNGEERAKGNILERFSAQQFPDLHSELNLSSLELGDSALYFCASSAGTERGYTFGSGTRLTVV.

The chain uses TRBV28 and TRBJ2-5; 7 bases are a match to TRBD1. Unmatched junction bases numbered 7, after V lost 2 bases and J lost 1 base. The CDR3 length is 16 residues. Germline V gives CDR1 MDHEN, CDR2 SYDVKM. CDR3 sequence: CASSLRRRTGQETQYF. As DNA, the CDR3 is TGTGCCAGCAGTTTACGCCGTCGGACAGGCCAAGAGACCCAGTACTTC.

This clone was seen a handful of times. V and J are TRBV5-8 and TRBJ1-5, with 9 bases matching TRBD1. This CDR3 has 14 residues. Germline trimming cut 7 bases from V and 4 bases from J; bases unmatched to any gene: 6. CDR1 and CDR2 from the germline V gene are SGHTS and YDEGEE. The chain's CDR3 is CASGRGQGNQPQHF. As DNA, the CDR3 is TGTGCCAGCGGACGGGGACAGGGAAATCAGCCCCAGCATTTT.

This rearrangement joins TRBV18 to TRBJ2-5; maybe TRBD2 (7 bases). The V end lost 1 base, the J end lost 5 bases, and 11 bases lay between the germline ends. The CDR3 runs to 14 residues. The germline gives CDR1 KGHSH, CDR2 LQKENI. The CDR3 loop reads CASSPLGGQETQYF. CDR3 nucleotide sequence: TGTGCCAGCTCACCACTCGGGGGGCAGGAGACCCAGTACTTC.

The chain employs TRBV6-5 and TRBJ1-2, with TRBD1 identical over 7 bases. The CDR3 runs to 13 residues. Germline assignment: CDR1 MNHEY and CDR2 SVGAGI. V dropped 6 bases and J dropped 10; count of bases not matched to a gene: 11. DNA for the CDR3: TGTGCCAGCAGGGTAGGGTTACAGGGGCTCTACACCTTC. It translates to CASRVGLQGLYTF.

The chain carries TRBV18 and TRBJ2-5; 7 nucleotides match TRBD1. The length of the CDR3 is 14 residues. CDR1 is KGHSH, CDR2 LQKENI, per germline. The ends lost 0 bases at V and 2 bases at J; junction bases unmatched: 0. The CDR3, as DNA: TGTGCCAGCTCACCACCACAGGGGCAAGAGACCCAGTACTTC. It specifies CASSPPQGQETQYF.

As to this clone: This sample also contains other DNA sequences that code for the same CDR3. The chain couples TRBV6-7 to TRBJ1-2; D may be TRBD1 (6 bases). TRBV6-7 is known as an ORF, though its function is uncertain. There are 13 residues in the CDR3. V was pared by 9 bases and J by 2 bases, with 13 bases between. CDR3 residues: CASSSDRNYGYTF. In DNA form, the CDR3 reads TGTGCCAGTAGCTCGGACAGAAACTATGGCTACACCTTC.

The V gene is TRBV2, the J gene TRBJ1-1; D is unclear. This CDR3 comprises 14 residues. Germline CDR1 is SNHLY and CDR2 is FYNNEI. V shed 6 bases and J shed 6 bases, with 17 bases lying between them. DNA for the CDR3: TGTGCCAGCAGCCTCGGTCGCGGTTGGGCTGAAGCTTTCTTT. Translated: CASSLGRGWAEAFF.

The V gene is TRBV28, the J gene TRBJ2-6; D unclear. CDR1 is MDHEN and CDR2 is SYDVKM in the germline V gene. V shed 1 base and J shed 1 base, with 8 bases lying between them. The CDR3 consists of 16 residues. The DNA for the CDR3 is TGTGCCAGCAGTTTATTTGGGCCGTCTGGGGCCAACGTCCTGACTTTC. Protein product: CASSLFGPSGANVLTF.

The chain joins TRBV5-5 to TRBJ1-5; D not resolved. Between the trimmed V and J ends, which lost 2 bases and 0 bases, there was a span of 9 bases. Looked up from germline, CDR1 is SGHKS and CDR2 is YYEKEE (reference sequence). This CDR3 spans 15 amino acids. The DNA of the CDR3 is TGTGCCAGCAGCTTCACGGATTATAGCAATCAGCCCCAGCATTTT. This codes for CASSFTDYSNQPQHF. Using reference TRBV5-5 and TRBJ1-5 for the parts outside the CDR3, the full variable domain is DAGVTQSPTHLIKTRGQQVTLRCSPISGHKSVSWYQQVLGQGPQFIFQYYEKEERGRGNFPDRFSARQFPNYSSELNVNALLLGDSALYLCASSFTDYSNQPQHFGDGTRLSIL.

The chain combines TRBV28 with TRBJ2-7; perhaps TRBD2 as D (5 bases). The CDR3 is made up of 14 amino acids. V was trimmed by 4 bases and J by 0 bases, leaving 10 bases between them. Germline CDR1 and CDR2: MDHEN and SYDVKM. This chain's CDR3 is CASSSPGISYEQYV. The CDR3 bases are TGTGCCAGCAGTTCGCCGGGGATCTCCTACGAGCAGTACGTC.